This TCR beta chain comes out of a study of T cells in Graves' hyperthyroidism and ophthalmopathy. Study-level points and caveats: The authors' 13 V-J model separated ophthalmopathy from stable hyperthyroidism. Model-based prediction identified ophthalmopathy a median approximately 6.2 months prior to its onset.

CDR3 length equals 12 residues. Germline CDR1 reads SGHRS; CDR2 reads YFSETQ. Deletions cut 4 bases from V and 7 bases from J, with 12 bases between. Amplified regions were TCR beta CDR3 sequences from RNA transcripts. TCR CDR3 regions were first amplified by RT-PCR with HTBI primers. TCRdb analysed the multiplex PCR reads with MiXCR anew, one entry per CDR3 protein. The sample shows 500,000 to 750,000 distinct CDR3 sequences, just over 45% of them seen only once. A lack of ophthalmopathy progression within 18 months defined stable Graves' hyperthyroidism. Those with hyperthyroidism were 18 to 65 years old, newly diagnosed, and ill for under 2 months. This clonotype was counted a single time. Antigen specificity is unknown.

The receptor was derived from a woman younger than 35 with Graves' hyperthyroidism. Specimen: peripheral blood or thyroid tissue (not recorded which). The J gene is TRBJ2-7, the V gene TRBV5-1; unclear D gene. CDR3 sequence: CASSDSGNEQYF. DNA for the CDR3: TGCGCCAGCAGCGATTCCGGTAATGAGCAGTACTTC.